This T cell receptor beta chain was found in a study of blood T cell repertoires in COVID-19. TCRdb keeps only in-frame clones here, not all; method: immunoSEQ multiplex PCR. The sample records approximately 100,000 clones, roughly nine tenths being singletons. Sequencing used peripheral blood. This clonotype was obtained from a man in his fifties or sixties with acute or convalescent COVID-19.

CDR3 region: CASSLAARETQYF. The CDR3 region has the DNA TGTGCCAGCAGCTTAGCCGCTCGGGAGACCCAGTACTTC. The chain has TRBV7-2 and TRBJ2-5, with D unclear. Trimming left V 0 bases short and J 5 bases short, with 7 bases between. This CDR3 contains 13 residues. Germline assignment: CDR1 SGHTA and CDR2 FQGNSA.